This entry lists 10 T cell receptor beta chains sequenced from one sample in a study of somatic mutations in cytotoxic T cells in rheumatoid arthritis. Produced via immunoSEQ multiplex PCR; TCRdb's table is partial and in-frame only. The data contain roughly 30,000 clones, 82% of them singletons. Source material: CD8+ T cells sorted from blood. The origin of the receptors is an adult with rheumatoid arthritis.

The rearrangement links TRBV6-5 to TRBJ1-5; no definite D call. This CDR3 is 13 amino acids long. Between the trimmed V and J ends, which lost 6 bases and 7 bases, there was a span of 13 bases. Germline loops: CDR1 MNHEY, CDR2 SVGAGI. CDR3 sequence (DNA): TGTGCCAGCAGCCCCTCCCCGGGACAGCCCCAGCATTTT. It translates to CASSPSPGQPQHF.

The genes are TRBV14 and TRBJ2-1; 12 bases are shared with TRBD2. CDR1 is SGHDN and CDR2 is FVKESK in the germline V gene. CDR3 length: 15 residues. The V segment lost 7 bases and the J segment 3 bases; nucleotides outside the gene matches: 4. This chain's CDR3 is CASTPLAGGYNEQFF. The CDR3 DNA is TGTGCCAGCACCCCACTAGCGGGGGGCTACAATGAGCAGTTCTTC.

The V call is TRBV19, the J call TRBJ1-5; tentatively, D is TRBD1 (5 bases). CDR3 size: 15 residues. V was trimmed by 3 bases and J by 5 bases, leaving 14 bases between them. Germline V gene lookup returns CDR1 LNHDA and CDR2 SQIVND (reference sequence). CDR3 nucleotides: TGTGCCAGTAGTATTGGGGGGGGTACGTATCAGCCCCAGCATTTT. This encodes CASSIGGGTYQPQHF.

V usage is TRBV6-6 and J usage is TRBJ1-1, with unresolved D. Germline CDR1 reads MNHNY; CDR2 reads SVGAGI (reference sequence). This CDR3 has 11 amino acids. V was trimmed by 0 bases and J by 11 bases, leaving 7 bases between them. The CDR3 spells CASSYSGEAFF. CDR3 sequence (DNA): TGTGCCAGCAGTTACTCCGGGGAGGCTTTCTTT.

The chain is built from TRBV6-6 and TRBJ2-2; D call uncertain. Deletions cut 4 bases from V and 10 bases from J, with 10 bases between. Germline assignment: CDR1 MNHNY and CDR2 SVGAGI (reference sequence). The CDR3 has 12 residues. The CDR3 DNA follows: TGTGCCAGCAGTTTTAGAAGGGAGGAGCTGTTTTTT. Protein: CASSFRREELFF.

The rearrangement joins TRBV9 to TRBJ1-2; 7 nucleotides align to TRBD1. Losses at the gene ends were 4 bases for V and 4 bases for J; bases not matched to a gene: 10. CDR3 length equals 15 residues. Germline V lookup: CDR1 SGDLS, CDR2 YYNGEE. CDR3 residues: CASSSYRGSGYGYTF. The CDR3, as DNA: TGTGCCAGCAGCTCATACAGGGGATCGGGCTATGGCTACACCTTC.

The chain carries TRBV6-1 and TRBJ2-3, with D maybe TRBD2 (5 bases). CDR3 length equals 15 residues. Per germline, CDR1 MNHNS and CDR2 SASEGT. Trimming shortened V by 8 bases and J by 0 bases, and 15 bases separated the two germline ends. This CDR3 is CASDKAVPSTDTQYF. In DNA form, the CDR3 reads TGTGCCAGCGACAAAGCGGTCCCTAGCACAGATACGCAGTATTTT.

The chain combines TRBV4-2 with TRBJ1-1; D gene unclear. In germline, CDR1 is LGHNA, CDR2 YNFKEQ. The CDR3 length is 15 residues. The V and J ends lost 0 bases and 3 bases respectively, with 11 bases between them. Here the CDR3 reads CASSQDMVQDTEAFF. The CDR3 DNA reads TGTGCCAGCAGCCAAGATATGGTGCAAGACACTGAAGCTTTCTTT.

This clone has only one observation. The chain joins TRBV19 to TRBJ2-3; the D gene is possibly TRBD1 (5 bases). The CDR3 loop spans 12 amino acids. Trimming took off 6 bases at V and 6 bases at J, with 10 bases between the two ends. Germline lookup yields CDR1 LNHDA and CDR2 SQIVND (reference sequence). CDR3 nucleotide sequence: TGTGCCAGTAGGGGGCGATGGGATACGCAGTATTTT. This sequence encodes CASRGRWDTQYF.

The chain recombines TRBV28 with TRBJ1-2; 8 bases are a match to TRBD1. CDR1 MDHEN and CDR2 SYDVKM come from the germline V gene. Trimming cost V 3 bases and J 2 bases; bases outside gene matches: 2. This CDR3 has 14 amino acids. This chain's CDR3 is CASSFAGGNYGYTF. The CDR3 nucleotides read TGTGCCAGCAGTTTTGCAGGGGGCAACTATGGCTACACCTTC.